Listed below are T cell receptor beta chains from one sample, sequenced in a study of identical twins. TCRdb reprocessed the 5' RACE reads with MiXCR, giving one entry per CDR3 protein. This sample has about 920,000 distinct CDR3 sequences, with over 9% found just once. These data also formed part of another study, on yellow fever vaccine responses in identical twins.

Sequencing was performed on PBMCs. These receptors were obtained from a woman younger than 30 in good health. Both conserved end residues are part of each CDR3. Each record gives: D gene, J gene, V gene, clone size, CDR3 DNA, CDR3 protein. A D gene is named only where the DNA matches it firmly. The size entry is marked missing in some rows and otherwise reads once, few, many or a size class.

d_call: -; j_call: TRBJ2-1; v_call: TRBV6-1; clone_size: -; cdr3_nt: TGTGCCAGCAGAAGGGCGGTCTTAGGCTCCTACAATGAGCAGTTCTTC; cdr3_aa: CASRRAVLGSYNEQFF
d_call: -; j_call: TRBJ1-5; v_call: TRBV5-6; clone_size: few; cdr3_nt: TGTGCCAGCAGCTTGGAGGGGTCTATTGGGTTTCAGCCCCAGCATTTT; cdr3_aa: CASSLEGSIGFQPQHF
d_call: -; j_call: TRBJ2-1; v_call: TRBV11-2; clone_size: -; cdr3_nt: TGTGCCAGCAGCCCCCGGGGACAACGTAGCCCGGGCAATGAGCAGTTCTTC; cdr3_aa: CASSPRGQRSPGNEQFF
d_call: -; j_call: TRBJ2-5; v_call: TRBV5-5; clone_size: few; cdr3_nt: TGTGCCAGCAGTTCTGGGACATCCTCCGAGACCCAGTACTTC; cdr3_aa: CASSSGTSSETQYF
d_call: -; j_call: TRBJ2-1; v_call: TRBV10-3; clone_size: few; cdr3_nt: TGTGCCATCAGTGACAGGCTCAATGAGCAGTTCTTC; cdr3_aa: CAISDRLNEQFF
d_call: -; j_call: TRBJ1-2; v_call: TRBV28; clone_size: few; cdr3_nt: TGTGCCAGCAGTTTAGAGGAAACAGTCTATGGCTACACCTTC; cdr3_aa: CASSLEETVYGYTF
d_call: TRBD2; j_call: TRBJ2-1; v_call: TRBV3-1; clone_size: few; cdr3_nt: TGTGCCAGCAGCCAAGTTCGACCTGGGCGGGAGGGCTCCTACAATGAGCAGTTCTTC; cdr3_aa: CASSQVRPGREGSYNEQFF
d_call: TRBD2; j_call: TRBJ2-5; v_call: TRBV29-1; clone_size: many; cdr3_nt: TGCAGCGTTGAATCGAGCGGGGGCCCTGAAGAGACCCAGTACTTC; cdr3_aa: CSVESSGGPEETQYF
d_call: -; j_call: TRBJ2-7; v_call: TRBV5-6; clone_size: few; cdr3_nt: TGTGCCAGCACCAGGGGGGGCAGTCCTGCCTACGAGCAGTACTTC; cdr3_aa: CASTRGGSPAYEQYF
d_call: -; j_call: TRBJ1-3; v_call: TRBV11-2; clone_size: -; cdr3_nt: TGTGCCAGCAGCTTACCTTGGTGGAGGGGCCCTCTCTCTGGAAACACCATATATTTT; cdr3_aa: CASSLPWWRGPLSGNTIYF
d_call: -; j_call: TRBJ2-2; v_call: TRBV24-1; clone_size: -; cdr3_nt: TGTGCCACCAGTGAACCCATTCCAGGGGACACCGGGGAGCTGTTTTTT; cdr3_aa: CATSEPIPGDTGELFF
d_call: -; j_call: TRBJ1-2; v_call: TRBV7-8; clone_size: few; cdr3_nt: TGTGCCAGCAGCGAGACAGTTTATGGCTACACCTTC; cdr3_aa: CASSETVYGYTF
d_call: TRBD1; j_call: TRBJ2-3; v_call: TRBV6-1; clone_size: few; cdr3_nt: TGTGCCAGCAGCCGAGGGACAGGGACGGGCACAGATACGCAGTATTTT; cdr3_aa: CASSRGTGTGTDTQYF
d_call: -; j_call: TRBJ1-2; v_call: TRBV4-1; clone_size: many; cdr3_nt: TGCGCCAGCAGCCGCCAGTCCGCGGACTCTAACTATGGCTACACCTTC; cdr3_aa: CASSRQSADSNYGYTF
d_call: TRBD2; j_call: TRBJ2-3; v_call: TRBV6-4; clone_size: -; cdr3_nt: TGTGCCAGCAGTGAACAGCGGGGGACAACAGATACGCAGTATTTT; cdr3_aa: CASSEQRGTTDTQYF
d_call: TRBD2; j_call: TRBJ2-5; v_call: TRBV5-1; clone_size: -; cdr3_nt: TGCGCCAGCAGCTTCACTAGCGGGGTCGTCGGAGAGACCCAGTACTTC; cdr3_aa: CASSFTSGVVGETQYF
d_call: TRBD1; j_call: TRBJ1-1; v_call: TRBV10-3; clone_size: many; cdr3_nt: TGTGCCATCAGCTCAGGGACAGTGAACACTGAAGCTTTCTTT; cdr3_aa: CAISSGTVNTEAFF
d_call: -; j_call: TRBJ1-6; v_call: TRBV28; clone_size: -; cdr3_nt: TGTGCCAGCACGGGTCGTGGGGGGTATAATTCACCCATCCACTTT; cdr3_aa: CASTGRGGYNSPIHF
d_call: -; j_call: TRBJ2-7; v_call: TRBV3-1; clone_size: many; cdr3_nt: TGTGCCAGCAGCAACCGCCTTGACACCTACGAGCAGTACTTC; cdr3_aa: CASSNRLDTYEQYF
d_call: TRBD2; j_call: TRBJ2-3; v_call: TRBV18; clone_size: few; cdr3_nt: TGTGCCACATCTATAACCCGGGAGGTTCCTACAGATACGCAGTATTTT; cdr3_aa: CATSITREVPTDTQYF
d_call: -; j_call: TRBJ1-2; v_call: TRBV2; clone_size: -; cdr3_nt: TGTGCCAGCGCGGGGCGCGGACATCCCGCCCGCTATGGCTACACCTTC; cdr3_aa: CASAGRGHPARYGYTF
d_call: TRBD1; j_call: TRBJ1-5; v_call: TRBV12-3/TRBV12-4; clone_size: many; cdr3_nt: TGTGCCAGCAGTGCCGGGACAGGTAATCAGCCCCAGCATTTT; cdr3_aa: CASSAGTGNQPQHF
d_call: -; j_call: TRBJ2-2; v_call: TRBV6-5; clone_size: -; cdr3_nt: TGTGCCAGCAGTTACGGTGGGCTCGGCACCGGGGAGCTGTTTTTT; cdr3_aa: CASSYGGLGTGELFF
d_call: -; j_call: TRBJ2-7; v_call: TRBV20-1; clone_size: many; cdr3_nt: TGCAGTGCTAGAGATCAGGGCAGGGGATCCTACGAGCAGTACTTC; cdr3_aa: CSARDQGRGSYEQYF
d_call: -; j_call: TRBJ1-3; v_call: TRBV20-1; clone_size: -; cdr3_nt: TGCAGTGCTAGAGATAATGGCAGGGCCTCTGGAAACACCATATATTTT; cdr3_aa: CSARDNGRASGNTIYF
d_call: TRBD2; j_call: TRBJ2-5; v_call: TRBV5-1; clone_size: -; cdr3_nt: TGCGCCAGCACCCTAGCGGGAGAGAGGGGAGAGACCCAGTACTTC; cdr3_aa: CASTLAGERGETQYF
d_call: TRBD2; j_call: TRBJ2-3; v_call: TRBV9; clone_size: many; cdr3_nt: TGTGCCAGCAGTGCACTGGGGTGGGCTAGCGGGAGGACGACAGATACGCAGTATTTT; cdr3_aa: CASSALGWASGRTTDTQYF
d_call: -; j_call: TRBJ1-1; v_call: TRBV20-1; clone_size: few; cdr3_nt: TGCAGTGCTAGTATAACAGGAAAGAACACTGAAGCTTTCTTT; cdr3_aa: CSASITGKNTEAFF
d_call: -; j_call: TRBJ1-4; v_call: TRBV7-2; clone_size: many; cdr3_nt: TGTGCCAGCAGTAGCCGGCGGGCCGCAGAAAAACTGTTTTTT; cdr3_aa: CASSSRRAAEKLFF
d_call: -; j_call: TRBJ1-5; v_call: TRBV6-1; clone_size: -; cdr3_nt: TGTGCCAGCAGCCGTTCGACGGTTAGCAATCAGCCCCAGCATTTT; cdr3_aa: CASSRSTVSNQPQHF
d_call: TRBD2; j_call: TRBJ2-3; v_call: TRBV6-1; clone_size: -; cdr3_nt: TGTGCCAGCAGCCGAATAGCGGGGGGCACAGATACGCAGTATTTT; cdr3_aa: CASSRIAGGTDTQYF
d_call: TRBD2; j_call: TRBJ2-2; v_call: TRBV5-1; clone_size: few; cdr3_nt: TGCGCCAGCAGCTTGGGTTTGGGACTAGCGGAGGCTCCCGGGGAGCTGTTTTTT; cdr3_aa: CASSLGLGLAEAPGELFF
d_call: TRBD2; j_call: TRBJ2-3; v_call: TRBV18; clone_size: -; cdr3_nt: TGTGCCAGCTCACCACCCATTCTAGCGGGGGACACAGATACGCAGTATTTT; cdr3_aa: CASSPPILAGDTDTQYF
d_call: TRBD1; j_call: TRBJ1-1; v_call: TRBV2; clone_size: few; cdr3_nt: TGTGCCAGGAGGGACAGGGGTTTTGGCACTGAAGCTTTCTTT; cdr3_aa: CARRDRGFGTEAFF
d_call: TRBD1; j_call: TRBJ2-3; v_call: TRBV27; clone_size: -; cdr3_nt: TGTGCCAGCTTCCAAGGGGGCGGTACGCAGTATTTT; cdr3_aa: CASFQGGGTQYF
d_call: -; j_call: TRBJ2-7; v_call: TRBV12-3/TRBV12-4; clone_size: -; cdr3_nt: TGTGCCAGCAGTTTACAGCAAGCCTACGAGCAGTACTTC; cdr3_aa: CASSLQQAYEQYF
d_call: -; j_call: TRBJ1-2; v_call: TRBV29-1; clone_size: -; cdr3_nt: TGCAGCGTTGCCCAGGGGACTAACTATGGCTACACCTTC; cdr3_aa: CSVAQGTNYGYTF
d_call: -; j_call: TRBJ2-2; v_call: TRBV10-3; clone_size: -; cdr3_nt: TGTGCCATCATGGGAGCTAACACCGGGGAGCTGTTTTTT; cdr3_aa: CAIMGANTGELFF
d_call: TRBD2; j_call: TRBJ2-1; v_call: TRBV12-3/TRBV12-4; clone_size: few; cdr3_nt: TGTGCCAGCAGTTTAGTGGCGGCTAGCGGGAGTGGTGAGCAGTTCTTC; cdr3_aa: CASSLVAASGSGEQFF
d_call: TRBD1; j_call: TRBJ2-1; v_call: TRBV29-1; clone_size: -; cdr3_nt: TGCAGCGTCGAGGGGGACAGGAGCTACAATGAGCAGTTCTTC; cdr3_aa: CSVEGDRSYNEQFF
d_call: TRBD2; j_call: TRBJ2-1; v_call: TRBV7-9; clone_size: few; cdr3_nt: TGTGCCAGCCGGGGGGGGCGGGAGCCCCACAATGAGCAGTTCTTC; cdr3_aa: CASRGGREPHNEQFF
d_call: TRBD1; j_call: TRBJ2-2; v_call: TRBV7-9; clone_size: many; cdr3_nt: TGTGCCAGCAGCCCCGGACAGGGAGACACCGGGGAGCTGTTTTTT; cdr3_aa: CASSPGQGDTGELFF
d_call: TRBD1; j_call: TRBJ1-2; v_call: TRBV5-6; clone_size: few; cdr3_nt: TGTGCCAGCAGCTCGGGACAGGGGGTGATCTATGGCTACACCTTC; cdr3_aa: CASSSGQGVIYGYTF
d_call: -; j_call: TRBJ2-7; v_call: TRBV12-3/TRBV12-4; clone_size: -; cdr3_nt: TGTGCCAGCAGCTCAACTACCCAATACGAGCAGTACTTC; cdr3_aa: CASSSTTQYEQYF
d_call: TRBD1; j_call: TRBJ1-1; v_call: TRBV20-1; clone_size: -; cdr3_nt: TGCAGTGCACCGGACAGGGAAGGAGAAGCTTTCTTT; cdr3_aa: CSAPDREGEAFF
d_call: TRBD1; j_call: TRBJ1-2; v_call: TRBV11-1; clone_size: -; cdr3_nt: TGTGCCAGCAGCTCCCGGACAGGATCTAACTATGGCTACACCTTC; cdr3_aa: CASSSRTGSNYGYTF
d_call: -; j_call: TRBJ2-5; v_call: TRBV12-3/TRBV12-4; clone_size: once; cdr3_nt: TGTGCCAGCAGTCTACCCCGCAGGGATGGAGAGACCCAGTACTTC; cdr3_aa: CASSLPRRDGETQYF
d_call: TRBD1; j_call: TRBJ2-2; v_call: TRBV4-1; clone_size: -; cdr3_nt: TGCGCCAGCAGCCAACGTAGGGGGCAAATGGCCGGGGAGCTGTTTTTT; cdr3_aa: CASSQRRGQMAGELFF
d_call: -; j_call: TRBJ1-5; v_call: TRBV27; clone_size: few; cdr3_nt: TGTGCCAGCAGTTGGGGAGCCGATAGCAATCAGCCCCAGCATTTT; cdr3_aa: CASSWGADSNQPQHF
d_call: -; j_call: TRBJ2-6; v_call: TRBV10-3; clone_size: few; cdr3_nt: TGTGCCATCACGGGTGCTGGGGCCAACGTCCTGACTTTC; cdr3_aa: CAITGAGANVLTF
d_call: -; j_call: TRBJ2-3; v_call: TRBV28; clone_size: -; cdr3_nt: TGTGCCAGCAGTCCCAGGGCCACAGATACGCAGTATTTT; cdr3_aa: CASSPRATDTQYF
d_call: -; j_call: TRBJ1-1; v_call: TRBV6-2/TRBV6-3; clone_size: few; cdr3_nt: TGTGCCAGCAGTTACAGAGAAGTTACTGAAGCTTTCTTT; cdr3_aa: CASSYREVTEAFF
d_call: TRBD2; j_call: TRBJ2-1; v_call: TRBV4-2; clone_size: few; cdr3_nt: TGTGCCAGCAGCCAAGATGCTAGCGGCTCCTACAATGAGCAGTTCTTC; cdr3_aa: CASSQDASGSYNEQFF
d_call: -; j_call: TRBJ2-2; v_call: TRBV19; clone_size: -; cdr3_nt: TGTGCCAGTATTTCAAGGGGGGGCTCCGGGGAGCTGTTTTTT; cdr3_aa: CASISRGGSGELFF
d_call: TRBD1; j_call: TRBJ2-7; v_call: TRBV5-1; clone_size: many; cdr3_nt: TGCGCCAGCAGCTCAACGACAGGGCTAGAGCAGTACTTC; cdr3_aa: CASSSTTGLEQYF
d_call: -; j_call: TRBJ1-1; v_call: TRBV19; clone_size: -; cdr3_nt: TGTGCCAGTAGTATTTCCCCGGCCAACACTGAAGCTTTCTTT; cdr3_aa: CASSISPANTEAFF
d_call: -; j_call: TRBJ2-7; v_call: TRBV29-1; clone_size: -; cdr3_nt: TGCAGCGTGGGGGACACACTCGAAACTTACGAGCAGTACTTC; cdr3_aa: CSVGDTLETYEQYF
d_call: TRBD2; j_call: TRBJ2-4; v_call: TRBV4-2; clone_size: few; cdr3_nt: TGTGCCAGCAGCCAAGATGGAACGGGCGGGAGGGACATTCAGTACTTC; cdr3_aa: CASSQDGTGGRDIQYF
d_call: -; j_call: TRBJ1-5; v_call: TRBV20-1; clone_size: few; cdr3_nt: TGCAGTGCTAGCGGAGGGAGCGAAAATCAGCCCCAGCATTTT; cdr3_aa: CSASGGSENQPQHF